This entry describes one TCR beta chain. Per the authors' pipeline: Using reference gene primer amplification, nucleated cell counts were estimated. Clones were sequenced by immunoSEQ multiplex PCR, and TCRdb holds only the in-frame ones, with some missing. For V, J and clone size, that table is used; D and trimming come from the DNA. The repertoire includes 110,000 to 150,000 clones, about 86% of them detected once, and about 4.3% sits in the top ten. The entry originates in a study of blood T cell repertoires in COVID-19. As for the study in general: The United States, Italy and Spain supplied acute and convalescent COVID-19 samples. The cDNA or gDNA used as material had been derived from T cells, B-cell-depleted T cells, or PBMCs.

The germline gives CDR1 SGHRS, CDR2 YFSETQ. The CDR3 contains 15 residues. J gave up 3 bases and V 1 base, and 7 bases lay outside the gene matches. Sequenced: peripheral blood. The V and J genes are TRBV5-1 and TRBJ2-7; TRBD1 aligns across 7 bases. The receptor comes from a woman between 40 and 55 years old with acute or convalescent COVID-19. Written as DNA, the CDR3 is TGCGCCAGCAGCTTGCTGGGACAGAAAAGCTACGAGCAGTACTTC. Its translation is CASSLLGQKSYEQYF.